The T cell receptor (beta chain) under discussion was sequenced for a study of cytomegalovirus exposure and HLA in healthy donors. Turning to this clone: The antigen is not known.

PCR amplification relied on 60 Vbeta primers (plus 13 Jbeta primers). Libraries were prepared by immunoSEQ multiplex PCR; TCRdb keeps only in-frame clonotypes and omits some of them. The repertoire holds about 200,000 clones, with 81% as singletons. Study results and limitations: In all likelihood, a cluster of highly shared sequence variants was a sequencing artifact.

There are 16 residues in the CDR3. V was pared by 6 bases and J by 1 base, with 9 bases of the junction left unmatched. From germline, CDR1 is LNHDA and CDR2 SQIVND (reference sequence). The sample consisted of PBMCs. The rearrangement uses TRBV19 and TRBJ1-5; 7 nucleotides line up with TRBD1. The sequence derives from a man aged 35-49 years in good health and CMV-seropositive. The CDR3 region is CASRGTGTASNQPQHF. The CDR3 nucleotides read TGTGCCAGTAGGGGAACCGGGACAGCAAGCAATCAGCCCCAGCATTTT.